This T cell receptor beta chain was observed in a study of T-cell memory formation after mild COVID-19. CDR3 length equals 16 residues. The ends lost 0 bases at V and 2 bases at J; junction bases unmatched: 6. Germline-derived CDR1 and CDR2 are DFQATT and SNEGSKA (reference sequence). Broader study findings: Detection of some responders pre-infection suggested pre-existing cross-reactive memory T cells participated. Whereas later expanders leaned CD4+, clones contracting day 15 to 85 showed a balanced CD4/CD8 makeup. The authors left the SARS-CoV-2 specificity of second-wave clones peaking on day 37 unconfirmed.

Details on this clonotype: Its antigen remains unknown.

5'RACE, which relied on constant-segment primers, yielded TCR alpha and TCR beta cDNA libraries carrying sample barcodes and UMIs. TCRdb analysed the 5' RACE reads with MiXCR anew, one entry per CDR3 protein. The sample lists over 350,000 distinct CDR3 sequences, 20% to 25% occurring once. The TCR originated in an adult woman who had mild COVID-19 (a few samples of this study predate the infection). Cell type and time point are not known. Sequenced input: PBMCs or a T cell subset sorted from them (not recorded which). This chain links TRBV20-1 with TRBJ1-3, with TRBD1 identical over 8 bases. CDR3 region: CSAREGSRGPGNTIYF. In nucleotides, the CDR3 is TGCAGTGCTAGAGAGGGGAGCAGGGGGCCTGGAAACACCATATATTTT.